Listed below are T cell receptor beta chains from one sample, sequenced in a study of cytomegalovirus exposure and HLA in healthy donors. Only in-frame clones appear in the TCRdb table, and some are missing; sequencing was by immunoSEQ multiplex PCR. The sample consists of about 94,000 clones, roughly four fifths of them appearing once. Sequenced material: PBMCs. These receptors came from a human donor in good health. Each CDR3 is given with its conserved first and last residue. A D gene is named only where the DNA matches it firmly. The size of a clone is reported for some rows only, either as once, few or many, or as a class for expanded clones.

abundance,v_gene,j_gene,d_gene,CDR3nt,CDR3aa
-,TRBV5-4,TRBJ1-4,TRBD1,TGTGCCAGCAGCTTCAGGACAGGGACAGGGGAAAAGCTGTTTTTT,CASSFRTGTGEKLFF
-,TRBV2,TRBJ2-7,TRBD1,TGTGCCAGCAGTGGGACAGGGGGCTTACTCTACGAGCAGTACTTC,CASSGTGGLLYEQYF
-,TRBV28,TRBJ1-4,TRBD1,TGTGCCAGCAGTTCAATGACAGGGGGAGGTGAAAAACTGTTTTTT,CASSSMTGGGEKLFF
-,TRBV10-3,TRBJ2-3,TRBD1,TGTGCCATCAAGCCGGGACAGAGCACAGATACGCAGTATTTT,CAIKPGQSTDTQYF
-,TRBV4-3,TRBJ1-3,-,TGCGCCAGCAGCCTATCAAGTAAAGCTAGCTCTGGAAACACCATATATTTT,CASSLSSKASSGNTIYF
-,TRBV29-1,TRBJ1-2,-,TGCAGCGTCCCTTTGGAGGGAGGTCACACCTTC,CSVPLEGGHTF
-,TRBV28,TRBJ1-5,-,TGTGCCAGCAGTTTACCTCCGGGGGGCAATCAGCCCCAGCATTTT,CASSLPPGGNQPQHF
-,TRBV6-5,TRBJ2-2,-,TGTGCCAGCAGGAACAGGAACACCGGGGAGCTGTTTTTT,CASRNRNTGELFF
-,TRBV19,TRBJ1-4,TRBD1,TGTGCCAGTAGTCTGGGACAGGGAGAAGAAAAACTGTTTTTT,CASSLGQGEEKLFF
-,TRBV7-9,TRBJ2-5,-,TGTGCCAGCAGCTTTGGAGGAGGAGCCACAGCGGGGACCCAGTACTTC,CASSFGGGATAGTQYF
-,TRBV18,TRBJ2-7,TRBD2,TGTGCAAGCGCCGCGGGACTAGCGGCTTACGAGCAGTACTTC,CASAAGLAAYEQYF
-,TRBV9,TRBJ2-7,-,TGTGCCAGCAGCGTAGGTACGGGGTGGGTGCAGTACTTC,CASSVGTGWVQYF
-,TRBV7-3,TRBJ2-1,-,TGTGCCAGCAGCCGAGATAACTCCTACAATGAGCAGTTCTTC,CASSRDNSYNEQFF
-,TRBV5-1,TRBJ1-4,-,TGCGCCAGCAGCCTGGCGGGGGGCTATAATGAAAAACTGTTTTTT,CASSLAGGYNEKLFF
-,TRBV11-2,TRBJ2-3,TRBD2,TGTGCCAGCAGGCCAATTAGCGGGAGGGCCGCATATACGCAGTATTTT,CASRPISGRAAYTQYF
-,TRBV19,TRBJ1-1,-,TGTGCCAGTAGTACCAGGGTATTGACTGAAGCTTTCTTT,CASSTRVLTEAFF
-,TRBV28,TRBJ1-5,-,TGTGCCAGCAGTTTATCCACAGGGTATAGCAATCAGCCCCAGCATTTT,CASSLSTGYSNQPQHF
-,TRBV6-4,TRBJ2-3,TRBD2,TGTGCCAGCAGTGAAGACCAGCGGGGGGGCACAGATACGCAGTATTTT,CASSEDQRGGTDTQYF
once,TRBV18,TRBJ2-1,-,TGTGCCAGCTCACCTAGCCTAGGCAATGAGCAGTTCTTC,CASSPSLGNEQFF
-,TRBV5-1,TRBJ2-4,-,TGCGCCAGCAGTTCTAGCGCCAATGGGGGCAAAAACATTCAGTACTTC,CASSSSANGGKNIQYF
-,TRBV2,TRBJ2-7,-,TGTGCCAGCAGCAGAAACCTGCGGGAGCAGTACTTC,CASSRNLREQYF
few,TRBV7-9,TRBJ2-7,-,TGTGCCAGCAGCCCTCCGGGACTGAACTCCTACGAGCAGTACTTC,CASSPPGLNSYEQYF
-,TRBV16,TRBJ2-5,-,TGTGCCAGCAGCCAACGAATCCTTGAGGAGACCCAGTACTTC,CASSQRILEETQYF
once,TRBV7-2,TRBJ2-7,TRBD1,TGTGCCAGCAGCTTAGTACCGGGACAGGGGGCCCGCGAGCAGTACTTC,CASSLVPGQGAREQYF
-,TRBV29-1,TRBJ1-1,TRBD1,TGCAGCGTGCACGACAGGGGGCCAACTGAAGCTTTCTTT,CSVHDRGPTEAFF
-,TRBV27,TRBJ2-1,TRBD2,TGTGCCAGTCACGGGAGGCAGTACAATGAGCAGTTCTTC,CASHGRQYNEQFF
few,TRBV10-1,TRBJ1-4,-,TGCGCCAGCAGTGCGGGGAGGGAAAAACTGTTTTTT,CASSAGREKLFF
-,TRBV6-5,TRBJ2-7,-,TGTGCCAGCAGTTACTCGGGCCTCTACGAGCAGTACTTC,CASSYSGLYEQYF
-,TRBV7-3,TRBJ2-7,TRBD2,TGTGCCAGCAGCCGAGTGGCGGGAGGGCCCTACGAGCAGTACTTC,CASSRVAGGPYEQYF
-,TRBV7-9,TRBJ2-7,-,TGTGCCAGCAGCTCGGAGGGACGGATCTACGAGCAGTACTTC,CASSSEGRIYEQYF
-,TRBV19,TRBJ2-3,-,TGTGCCAGTAGTATTGGAGGACTCACAGATACGCAGTATTTT,CASSIGGLTDTQYF
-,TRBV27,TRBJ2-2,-,TGTGCCAGCAGCCAGAACAGGGTCAGCCCCAACACCGGGGAGCTGTTTTTT,CASSQNRVSPNTGELFF
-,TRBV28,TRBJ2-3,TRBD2,TGTGCCACATTAGCGGGAGGGTTAGATACGCAGTATTTT,CATLAGGLDTQYF
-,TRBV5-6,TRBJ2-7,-,TGTGCCAGCAGCTTATATTATGAGGGTAACGAGCAGTACTTC,CASSLYYEGNEQYF
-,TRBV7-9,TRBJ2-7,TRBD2,TGTGCCAGCAGCCTCGGGGGGGGACAAGGCTACGAGCAGTACTTC,CASSLGGGQGYEQYF
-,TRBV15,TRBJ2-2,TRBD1,TGTGCCACCAGCAGAGGGGACAGGGGGCACACCGGGGAGCTGTTTTTT,CATSRGDRGHTGELFF
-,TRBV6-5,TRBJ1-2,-,TGTGCCAGCAGTAAGCCTAACTATGGCTACACCTTC,CASSKPNYGYTF
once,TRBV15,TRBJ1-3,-,TGTGCCACCAGCAGTGGAGGGAATTTGGGAAACACCATATATTTT,CATSSGGNLGNTIYF
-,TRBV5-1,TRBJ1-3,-,TGCGCCAGCAGCTTGTCTGGGGGCAGCCCTGGAAACACCATATATTTT,CASSLSGGSPGNTIYF
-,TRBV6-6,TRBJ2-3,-,TGTGCCAGCAGTTGGGGGGTAGGCACAGATACGCAGTATTTT,CASSWGVGTDTQYF
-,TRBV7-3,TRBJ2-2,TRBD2,TGTGCCAGCAGCTTAGGGACTAGCGGGAGTCCCGGGGAGCTGTTTTTT,CASSLGTSGSPGELFF
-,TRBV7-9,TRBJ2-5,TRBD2,TGTTCCAGCAGCGGGGGGGCGGGGTACCAAGAGACCCAGTACTTC,CSSSGGAGYQETQYF
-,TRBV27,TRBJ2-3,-,TGTGCCAGCAGTTTTAGAACAGATACGCAGTATTTT,CASSFRTDTQYF
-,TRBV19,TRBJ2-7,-,TGTGCCAGTAGTATAGGGGGCGCAGGCTACGAGCAGTACTTC,CASSIGGAGYEQYF
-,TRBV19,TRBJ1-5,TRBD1,TGTGCCAGTAAGGTGGGGCAGGGGGTTTATTATAGCAATCAGCCCCAGCATTTT,CASKVGQGVYYSNQPQHF
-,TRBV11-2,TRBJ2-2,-,TGTGCCAGCAGATCCGTCTACACCGGGGAGCTGTTTTTT,CASRSVYTGELFF
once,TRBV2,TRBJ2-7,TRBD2,TGTGCCAGCAGTGGTACTAGCGGGGGGACCTACGAGCAGTACTTC,CASSGTSGGTYEQYF
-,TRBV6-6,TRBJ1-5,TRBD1,TGTGCCAGCAGTTACTCCTCAGGGGGCGGTCAGCCCCAGCATTTT,CASSYSSGGGQPQHF
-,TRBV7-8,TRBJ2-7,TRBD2,TGTGCCAGCAGCTTAGCGCGGGGGTCCGCCTCATTCCGCTACGAGCAGTACTTC,CASSLARGSASFRYEQYF
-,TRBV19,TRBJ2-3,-,TGTGCCAGTAGTATAGGGGTGGAGGAAAGCACAGATACGCAGTATTTT,CASSIGVEESTDTQYF
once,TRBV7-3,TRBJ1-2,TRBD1,TGTGCCAGCAGCTTAACCGGACAGGGCAATGGCTACACCTTC,CASSLTGQGNGYTF
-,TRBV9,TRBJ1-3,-,TGTGCCAGCAGCGTAGATACCGGGGCTGGAAACACCATATATTTT,CASSVDTGAGNTIYF
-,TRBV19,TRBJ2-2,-,TGTGCCAGTAGTACTCGACTACCCGGGGAGCTGTTTTTT,CASSTRLPGELFF
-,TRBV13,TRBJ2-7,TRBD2,TGTGCCAGCAGCTCCGGGACCGGCCAGGGACTAGCCAGCTACGAGCAGTACTTC,CASSSGTGQGLASYEQYF
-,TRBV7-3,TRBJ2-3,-,TGTGCCAGCAGCTTCCGTGGACAGGGAGGGCCAGATACGCAGTATTTT,CASSFRGQGGPDTQYF
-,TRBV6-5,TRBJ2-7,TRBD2,TGTGCCAGCAGCTCCCGGGGGGAGAGCTCCTACGAGCAGTACTTC,CASSSRGESSYEQYF